This T cell receptor (beta chain) is drawn from a study of blood T cell repertoires in COVID-19. The wider study: Specimens from acute and convalescent COVID-19 originated in the United States, Italy and Spain. PBMCs, B-cell-depleted T cells, or T cells provided the cDNA or gDNA that made up the material.

As handled by the study authors: Reference gene primer amplification yielded estimated nucleated cell counts. Clones were sequenced by immunoSEQ multiplex PCR, and TCRdb holds only the in-frame ones, with some missing. Clonal size and the V and J genes are those of that table, whereas D and trimming came from the DNA. Of about 370,000 clones in the sample, 90% are singletons; the top ten hold about 6.8%. This clone is a singleton in its sample. V was clipped by 0 bases and J by 0 bases; unmatched bases: 1. Germline CDR1 MNHEY, CDR2 SVGEGT. There are 17 residues in the CDR3. The clonotype originates from a man younger than 35 with active or convalescent COVID-19. The chain employs TRBV6-2 or TRBV6-3 and TRBJ2-3; 12 bases match TRBD2. Sequencing input: peripheral blood. The CDR3 DNA follows: TGTGCCAGCAGTTACTCGACTAGCGGGAGTAGCACAGATACGCAGTATTTT. Translated, it gives CASSYSTSGSSTDTQYF.